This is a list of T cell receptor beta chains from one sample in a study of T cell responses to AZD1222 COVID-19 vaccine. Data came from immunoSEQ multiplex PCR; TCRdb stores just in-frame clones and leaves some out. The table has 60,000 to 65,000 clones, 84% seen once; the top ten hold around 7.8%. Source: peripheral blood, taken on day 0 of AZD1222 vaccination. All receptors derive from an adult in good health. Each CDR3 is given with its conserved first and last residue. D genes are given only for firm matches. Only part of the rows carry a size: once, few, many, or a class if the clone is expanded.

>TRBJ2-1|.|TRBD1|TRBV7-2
CASRTGQAGEQFF
TGTGCCAGCAGGACCGGACAGGCCGGTGAGCAGTTCTTC
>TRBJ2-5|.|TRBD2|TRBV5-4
CASSLDGLAGAETQYF
TGTGCCAGCAGCTTGGATGGACTAGCGGGGGCTGAGACCCAGTACTTC
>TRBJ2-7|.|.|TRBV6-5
CASSYDRGRPYEQYF
TGTGCCAGCAGTTACGACAGAGGACGCCCCTACGAGCAGTACTTC
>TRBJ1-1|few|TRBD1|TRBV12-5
CASGLQGVGTEAFF
TGTGCTAGTGGCTTACAGGGGGTTGGGACTGAAGCTTTCTTT
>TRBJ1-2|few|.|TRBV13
CASSSSPTNLYGYTF
TGTGCCAGCAGCTCATCTCCCACGAACTTATATGGCTACACCTTC
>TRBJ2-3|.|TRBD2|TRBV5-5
CASSPYGGEPITDTQYF
TGTGCCAGCAGCCCATACGGGGGGGAACCTATCACAGATACGCAGTATTTT
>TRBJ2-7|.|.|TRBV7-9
CASSHSPGTHFSYEQYF
TGTGCCAGCAGCCATTCCCCCGGGACTCATTTTTCCTACGAGCAGTACTTC
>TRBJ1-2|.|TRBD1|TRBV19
CASSIGTGDGYTF
TGTGCCAGTAGTATCGGGACAGGGGATGGCTACACCTTC
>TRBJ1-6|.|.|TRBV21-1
CASSTTPGHQMSVRNSPLHF
TGTGCCAGCAGCACAACCCCGGGACACCAGATGTCGGTCCGTAATTCACCCCTCCACTTT
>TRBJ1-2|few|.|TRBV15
CATRSGSNYGYTF
TGTGCCACCAGGTCAGGATCAAACTATGGCTACACCTTC
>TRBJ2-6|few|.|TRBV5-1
CASSPGQSGANVLTF
TGCGCCAGCAGCCCAGGACAGTCTGGGGCCAACGTCCTGACTTTC
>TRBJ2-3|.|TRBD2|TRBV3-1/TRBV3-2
CASSHGLAGTDTQYF
TGTGCCAGCAGCCACGGACTAGCGGGCACAGATACGCAGTATTTT
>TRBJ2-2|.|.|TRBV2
CASSDRGAGELFF
TGTGCCAGCAGTGACAGGGGCGCCGGGGAGCTGTTTTTT
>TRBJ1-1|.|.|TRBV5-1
CASSLWSGDQAFF
TGCGCCAGCAGCTTGTGGTCGGGAGATCAAGCTTTCTTT
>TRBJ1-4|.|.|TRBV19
CASRRQATTNEKLFF
TGTGCCAGTAGGCGGCAGGCTACAACTAATGAAAAACTGTTTTTT
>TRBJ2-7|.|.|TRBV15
CATSRDGSYEQYF
TGTGCCACCAGCAGAGATGGCAGCTACGAGCAGTACTTC
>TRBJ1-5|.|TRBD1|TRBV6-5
CASMDRVYSNQPQHF
TGTGCCAGCATGGACAGGGTCTATAGCAATCAGCCCCAGCATTTT
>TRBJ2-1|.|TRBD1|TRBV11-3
CASSPSTGEDYNEQFF
TGTGCCAGCAGCCCATCGACAGGGGAGGACTACAATGAGCAGTTCTTC
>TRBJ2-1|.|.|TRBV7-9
CASSFGPNEQFF
TGTGCCAGCAGCTTCGGTCCCAATGAGCAGTTCTTC
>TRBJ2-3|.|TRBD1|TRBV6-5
CASKGAASDTQYF
TGTGCCAGCAAGGGGGCCGCTTCAGATACGCAGTATTTT
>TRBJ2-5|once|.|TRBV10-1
CASNHQLQETQYF
TGCGCCAGCAACCATCAGCTCCAAGAGACCCAGTACTTC
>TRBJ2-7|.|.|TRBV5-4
CASTYSGEQYF
TGTGCCAGTACATACAGCGGGGAGCAGTACTTC